This TCR beta chain was captured by sequencing in a study of cytomegalovirus exposure and HLA in healthy donors. Study as a whole: The 500 to 750 first-cohort repertoires and the 95 to 150 validation repertoires shared the same platform, a later analysis reported.

Libraries were prepared by immunoSEQ multiplex PCR; TCRdb keeps only in-frame clonotypes and omits some of them. The repertoire has approximately 270,000 clones, more than 85% of them found once; the top ten carry approximately 12%. The length of the CDR3 is 10 residues. The germline CDR1 and CDR2 sequences are DFQATT and SNEGSKA (reference sequence). V was shortened by 0 bases and J by 9 bases, with 5 bases between the two germline ends. The rearrangement uses TRBV20-1 and TRBJ2-5; D is uncertain. Material for sequencing was PBMCs. This receptor was taken from a man in his late teens or twenties in good health and CMV-seropositive. The CDR3 here is CSARDLAQYF. The CDR3 DNA is TGCAGTGCTAGAGATTTGGCCCAGTACTTC.